This TCR beta chain was captured by sequencing in a study of T cells in localized non-small cell lung cancer. Whole-study findings and limits: Because sequencing included only one region (of the tumor), heterogeneity remains possible. Uninvolved adjacent lung had higher T cell clonality than tumor and all other tissues.

Measured with immunoSEQ multiplex PCR; TCRdb has only the in-frame clones, and not every one. The sample shows some 37,000 clones, 88% of them seen only once. About this clone itself: The antigen remains unidentified.

This CDR3 is 14 amino acids long. The V and J ends lost 4 bases and 0 bases respectively, with 9 bases between them. Germline CDR1 is KGHSH and CDR2 is LQKENI. This rearrangement joins TRBV18 to TRBJ1-1, with D hard to call. This material consisted of peripheral blood, taken before any cancer treatment. This sequence originates from a woman aged 40 to 75 with stage I lung adenocarcinoma. The DNA for the CDR3 is TGTGCCAGCTCACGGCAGGCGATGAACACTGAAGCTTTCTTT. Translated, it gives CASSRQAMNTEAFF.